A single sample gave rise to the 28 T cell receptor beta chains below, sequenced in a study of cytomegalovirus exposure and HLA in healthy donors. Primers included in the PCR were 60 Vbeta and 13 Jbeta primers. Produced via immunoSEQ multiplex PCR; TCRdb's table is partial and in-frame only. The sample shows 150,000 to 200,000 clones, roughly four fifths of them seen only once. Sequences were obtained from PBMCs. Source of these receptors: a woman aged 35 to 49 in good health and CMV-seronegative.

The rearrangement joins TRBV7-9 to TRBJ1-1, with no clear D. The V end lost 3 bases, the J end lost 8 bases, and 16 bases lay between the germline ends. Germline CDR1 and CDR2: SEHNR and FQNEAQ (reference sequence). CDR3 size: 14 residues. The CDR3 spells CASSLASLRREAFF. CDR3 coding DNA: TGTGCCAGCAGCTTGGCGTCCTTACGGAGAGAAGCTTTCTTT.

The chain recombines TRBV4-1 with TRBJ1-2, with TRBD1 matching 7 bases. V was pared by 0 bases and J by 6 bases, with 1 base of the junction left unmatched. Germline V CDR1 and CDR2: MGHRA, YSYEKL. The CDR3 is 13 amino acids. The CDR3 here is CASSQDRGDGYTF. The CDR3 bases are TGCGCCAGCAGCCAAGACAGGGGGGATGGCTACACCTTC.

The V gene is TRBV4-2, the J gene TRBJ2-3; D is ambiguous. This CDR3 contains 14 residues. Germline CDR1 LGHNA, CDR2 YNFKEQ. V shed 0 bases and J shed 2 bases, with 6 bases lying between them. CDR3 DNA: TGTGCCAGCAGCCAAGACCCCTCCACAGATACGCAGTATTTT. It codes for CASSQDPSTDTQYF.

V gene TRBV7-9 combines with J gene TRBJ2-3; maybe TRBD2 (5 bases). Germline V gene sequence: CDR1 SEHNR, CDR2 FQNEAQ (reference sequence). V lost 1 base to trimming and J lost 5 bases, with 16 bases between them. The CDR3 is 16 residues long. The CDR3 DNA follows: TGTGCCAGCAGCTTAGGGCTAGCCCGCGCGGGAGATACGCAGTATTTT. Translated: CASSLGLARAGDTQYF.

This rearrangement joins TRBV2 to TRBJ2-2; 7 bases are shared with TRBD1. The CDR3 covers 15 residues. From germline, CDR1 is SNHLY and CDR2 FYNNEI. V shed 6 bases and J 0 bases; nucleotides not matched to a gene: 4. The DNA of the CDR3 is TGTGCCAGCAGCACGGACAGGTCGAACACCGGGGAGCTGTTTTTT. It translates to CASSTDRSNTGELFF. Supplemented by reference TRBV2 and TRBJ2-2, the full variable domain reads EPEVTQTPSHQVTQMGQEVILRCVPISNHLYFYWYRQILGQKVEFLVSFYNNEISEKSEIFDDQFSVERPDGSNFTLKIRSTKLEDSAMYFCASSTDRSNTGELFFGEGSRLTVL.

The J gene is TRBJ1-5, the V gene TRBV27; 11 positions match TRBD1. The CDR3 consists of 14 residues. From germline, CDR1 is MNHEY and CDR2 SMNVEV (reference sequence). The trim removed 6 bases at V and 2 bases at J, leaving 0 bases unmatched. This CDR3 is CASRGQGGNQPQHF. The CDR3 region has the DNA TGTGCCAGCAGGGGACAGGGGGGCAATCAGCCCCAGCATTTT.

The chain uses TRBV6-1 and TRBJ1-3; D ambiguous. The CDR3 has 14 residues. The V gene's germline CDR1 is MNHNS and CDR2 SASEGT. Trimming took 8 bases from V and 4 from J, leaving 15 bases between them. CDR3 coding DNA: TGTGCCAGCGGGGAAGTCGACACGGGAAACACCATATATTTT. Translation gives CASGEVDTGNTIYF.

This rearrangement joins TRBV5-8 to TRBJ2-1, with D maybe TRBD1 (6 bases). V gave up 2 bases and J gave up 7 bases, with 10 bases separating them. Looked up from germline, CDR1 is SGHTS and CDR2 is YDEGEE. This CDR3 spans 13 amino acids. In nucleotides, the CDR3 is TGTGCCAGCAGCTTAGTGGACAGAAATGAGCAGTTCTTC. It yields the protein CASSLVDRNEQFF. Variable domain in full (rest from reference TRBV5-8 and TRBJ2-1): EAGVTQSPTHLIKTRGQQATLRCSPISGHTSVYWYQQALGLGLQFLLWYDEGEERNRGNFPPRFSGRQFPNYSSELNVNALELEDSALYLCASSLVDRNEQFFGPGTRLTVL.

The chain couples TRBV14 to TRBJ2-1, with D perhaps TRBD2 (5 bases). CDR1 SGHDN and CDR2 FVKESK come from the germline V gene. The ends were cut back, 0 bases at V and 3 bases at J, with 12 bases in the middle. The CDR3 loop spans 16 amino acids. The CDR3 here is CASSQEGDYRYNEQFF. CDR3 nucleotides: TGTGCCAGCAGCCAAGAAGGAGACTACCGCTACAATGAGCAGTTCTTC.

This clone was seen a few times. The gene calls are TRBV7-9 and TRBJ2-7, with TRBD2 matching 8 bases. The CDR3 extends over 15 amino acids. Germline trimming cut 5 bases from V and 5 bases from J; bases unmatched to any gene: 11. Germline V lookup: CDR1 SEHNR, CDR2 FQNEAQ (reference sequence). CDR3 in amino acids: CASSPTSGRINEQYF. The CDR3 nucleotides are TGTGCCAGCAGCCCTACCAGCGGGAGAATCAACGAGCAGTACTTC.

This CDR3 reads CASSQDLAGDGEQFF. The CDR3 DNA reads TGCGCCAGCAGCCAGGACCTAGCGGGAGATGGTGAGCAGTTCTTC. The V call is TRBV5-1, the J call TRBJ2-1; 10 positions agree with TRBD2. The germline V gene encodes CDR1 SGHRS and CDR2 YFSETQ. J was trimmed by 9 bases and V by 4 bases; bases with no gene match: 10. This CDR3 is built from 15 residues.

This chain connects TRBV10-3 to TRBJ2-3; D is perhaps TRBD1 (6 bases). CDR1 ENHRY and CDR2 SYGVKD come from the germline V gene. This CDR3 contains 13 residues. Trimming stripped 11 bases from V and 4 bases from J, with 16 bases between. The CDR3 loop is CAASFKGADTQYF. The CDR3 DNA sequence: TGTGCCGCCTCGTTTAAGGGGGCAGATACGCAGTATTTT.

This chain uses TRBV5-5 with TRBJ1-5, with D possibly being TRBD1 (5 bases). Trimming cost V 4 bases and J 3 bases, with 14 bases left between them. From germline, CDR1 is SGHKS and CDR2 YYEKEE (reference sequence). The CDR3 contains 15 residues. The CDR3 DNA sequence: TGTGCCAGCAGCGGGGAGGGGCCACACAATCAGCCCCAGCATTTT. It encodes CASSGEGPHNQPQHF.

The rearrangement links TRBV19 to TRBJ1-2; D gene unclear. V dropped 3 bases and J dropped 1 base, with 9 bases sitting between them. The CDR3 runs to 14 residues. The germline CDR1 and CDR2 sequences are LNHDA and SQIVND (reference sequence). CDR3 bases: TGTGCCAGTAGTATTGGCGGCATTAACTATGGCTACACCTTC. Its protein product is CASSIGGINYGYTF.

This clone was found once. V usage is TRBV4-1 and J usage is TRBJ1-1; D gene unclear. V lost 4 bases, J lost 0 bases, and 6 bases lay in between. CDR1 and CDR2 (germline): MGHRA, YSYEKL. The CDR3 is 13 amino acids. The CDR3 region is CASSREMNTEAFF. CDR3 in DNA: TGCGCCAGCAGCCGGGAGATGAACACTGAAGCTTTCTTT.

The chain links TRBV9 to TRBJ1-4; perhaps TRBD1 as D (5 bases). V shed 4 bases and J shed 2 bases, with 12 bases lying between them. The CDR3 is 15 amino acids. The germline V gene has CDR1 SGDLS and CDR2 YYNGEE. The CDR3 DNA reads as TGTGCCAGCAGCCAACGACAGATGACTAATGAAAAACTGTTTTTT. It specifies CASSQRQMTNEKLFF.

V and J are TRBV5-1 and TRBJ2-1; D is unresolved. The V gene lost 7 bases and the J gene lost 0 bases, with 11 bases spanning the gap. Germline V gene data show CDR1 as SGHRS and CDR2 as YFSETQ. CDR3 size: 14 residues. The CDR3 region has the DNA TGCGCCAGCGCGGTCCAGAGCTCCTACAATGAGCAGTTCTTC. It is translated as CASAVQSSYNEQFF.

CDR3 region: CASSTGFDNQPQHF. The DNA for the CDR3 is TGTGCCAGCAGTACAGGGTTCGACAATCAGCCCCAGCATTTT. This chain joins TRBV6-5 and TRBJ1-5, with a possible D match to TRBD1 (6 bases). The germline gives CDR1 MNHEY, CDR2 SVGAGI. V dropped 5 bases and J dropped 3 bases, with 11 bases sitting between them. The CDR3 sequence is 14 residues long.

The rearrangement joins TRBV9 to TRBJ2-7; D unresolved. CDR1 and CDR2 (germline): SGDLS, YYNGEE. Trimming pared 1 base from V and 1 base from J, leaving 9 bases between. The CDR3 sequence is 14 residues long. CDR3 sequence reads: CASSVTSGSYEQYF. In DNA form, the CDR3 reads TGTGCCAGCAGCGTAACGTCAGGATCCTACGAGCAGTACTTC.

The chain joins TRBV2 to TRBJ2-3; no clear D. The CDR3 loop spans 14 amino acids. Deletions cut 2 bases from V and 6 bases from J, with 12 bases between. Germline loops: CDR1 SNHLY, CDR2 FYNNEI. The CDR3 sequence is CASSEPSRPDTQYF. The DNA of the CDR3 is TGTGCCAGCAGTGAACCGTCGCGTCCTGATACGCAGTATTTT. The full variable domain, completed using reference TRBV2 and TRBJ2-3, is EPEVTQTPSHQVTQMGQEVILRCVPISNHLYFYWYRQILGQKVEFLVSFYNNEISEKSEIFDDQFSVERPDGSNFTLKIRSTKLEDSAMYFCASSEPSRPDTQYFGPGTRLTVL.

The sample holds one count of this clone. The chain uses TRBV6-1 and TRBJ2-2, with 8 bases identical to TRBD2. After removal of 6 bases from V and 4 bases from J, the junction contained 4 bases not matched to a gene. The germline CDR1 and CDR2 sequences are MNHNS and SASEGT. The CDR3 covers 14 residues. In nucleotides, the CDR3 is TGTGCCAGCAGATTTACTAGCGGCACCGGGGAGCTGTTTTTT. This encodes CASRFTSGTGELFF.

The J gene is TRBJ2-4, the V gene TRBV5-1; 9 nucleotides align to TRBD2. CDR1 SGHRS and CDR2 YFSETQ come from the germline V gene. The CDR3 is 16 amino acids. Trimming at V came to 4 bases and at J to 5 bases, leaving 10 bases not matched to a gene. The CDR3 DNA reads TGCGCCAGCAGCGGAGGGACTAGCAGGAGAGAAAACATTCAGTACTTC. Amino acids: CASSGGTSRRENIQYF.

The chain has TRBV30 and TRBJ1-1; tentatively, D is TRBD1 (5 bases). Germline V gene sequence: CDR1 GTSNPN, CDR2 SVGIG (reference sequence). With 5 bases removed from V and 3 bases from J, the gap between germline ends came to 7 bases. This CDR3 contains 11 residues. CDR3 DNA sequence: TGTGCCTGGCTACAGGACACTGAAGCTTTCTTT. Amino acid sequence: CAWLQDTEAFF.

The J gene is TRBJ2-5, the V gene TRBV28; D might be TRBD1 (6 bases). Germline CDR1 reads MDHEN; CDR2 reads SYDVKM. V was trimmed by 8 bases and J by 3 bases, leaving 19 bases between them. The CDR3 sequence is 15 residues long. The CDR3 here is CASGMRDRPKETQYF. CDR3 coding DNA: TGTGCCAGCGGAATGAGAGACAGGCCGAAAGAGACCCAGTACTTC.

The chain has TRBV2 and TRBJ1-1, with D uncertain. Germline V gene data show CDR1 as SNHLY and CDR2 as FYNNEI. The V end lost 9 bases, the J end lost 1 base, and 15 bases lay between the germline ends. This CDR3 comprises 14 residues. Here the CDR3 DNA reads TGTGCCAGTGAAGGGAGACAAGAGAACACTGAAGCTTTCTTT. Translated, it gives CASEGRQENTEAFF.

This clone has more than one count but fewer than ten. The rearrangement joins TRBV6-8 to TRBJ2-4, with a tentative D call TRBD2 (5 bases). CDR1 and CDR2 from the germline V gene are MNHGY and SAAAGT. The CDR3 consists of 12 residues. V lost 9 bases and J 5 bases, leaving 11 bases between the germline ends. CDR3 sequence reads: CARDQRENIQYF. In DNA, the CDR3 is TGTGCCAGGGATCAGAGGGAAAACATTCAGTACTTC.

The chain carries TRBV4-1 and TRBJ2-1, with a weak D call TRBD2 (6 bases). Trimming cost V 0 bases and J 12 bases, with 15 bases left between them. From germline, CDR1 is MGHRA and CDR2 YSYEKL. The CDR3 runs 14 residues. CDR3 protein: CASSQETGVQGQFF. As DNA, the CDR3 is TGCGCCAGCAGCCAAGAGACGGGGGTTCAGGGGCAGTTCTTC.

The genes are TRBV11-3 and TRBJ2-3; 8 bases are a match to TRBD2. Germline loops: CDR1 SGHNT, CDR2 YENEEA. CDR3 length: 17 residues. The V gene end was trimmed by 4 bases and the J gene end by 4 bases; junction bases not matched to a gene: 13. CDR3 residues: CASSSPPGLGLADTQYF. In DNA, the CDR3 is TGTGCCAGCAGCTCACCACCGGGACTAGGTCTCGCAGATACGCAGTATTTT.